Presented here are 27 T cell receptor beta chains from one specimen sequenced in a study of shared clonotypes between healthy human individuals. CD45RO-negative, CCR7-positively selected cells formed the naive CD8 fraction, excluding terminally differentiated effector memory CD45RA+ cells. Clones were read by immunoSEQ multiplex PCR, and TCRdb kept only the in-frame ones, dropping some. The sample lists some 740,000 clones; about 91% were seen once. Source material: naive CD8+ T cells sorted from blood. Receptor source: a man younger than 45 in good health.

The chain joins TRBV19 to TRBJ1-2; 9 bases line up with TRBD1. The germline CDR1 and CDR2 sequences are LNHDA and SQIVND (reference sequence). V gave up 3 bases and J gave up 5 bases; unmatched junction bases: 7. The CDR3 runs 15 residues. CDR3 sequence (DNA): TGTGCCAGTAGTATTCGTGGGACAGGGATATATGGCTACACCTTC. Its translation: CASSIRGTGIYGYTF.

The V gene is TRBV28, the J gene TRBJ2-1; a possible D gene is TRBD1 (5 bases). CDR1 and CDR2 (germline): MDHEN, SYDVKM. V was trimmed by 5 bases and J by 7 bases, leaving 12 bases between them. The CDR3 contains 13 residues. CDR3 nucleotide sequence: TGTGCCAGCAGTGTTAGGGGTGGGAATGAGCAGTTCTTC. This codes for CASSVRGGNEQFF. The variable domain in full, completed from reference TRBV28 and TRBJ2-1, reads DVKVTQSSRYLVKRTGEKVFLECVQDMDHENMFWYRQDPGLGLRLIYFSYDVKMKEKGDIPEGYSVSREKKERFSLILESASTNQTSMYLCASSVRGGNEQFFGPGTRLTVL.

V and J are TRBV6-5 and TRBJ2-7; D tentatively reads TRBD1 or TRBD2 (5 bases each). V was pared by 6 bases and J by 7 bases, with 13 bases between. Germline V gene lookup returns CDR1 MNHEY and CDR2 SVGAGI. This CDR3 comprises 12 residues. Here the CDR3 DNA reads TGTGCCAGCAGGGGTGGGGGATGGGAGCAGTACTTC. It yields the protein CASRGGGWEQYF.

The chain is built from TRBV27 and TRBJ2-1; 9 positions match TRBD1. The CDR3 spans 16 residues. CDR1 is MNHEY, CDR2 SMNVEV, per germline (reference sequence). J gave up 7 bases and V 2 bases, and 9 bases lay outside the gene matches. CDR3 residues: CASSLTGGYTRNEQFF. The CDR3 region has the DNA TGTGCCAGCAGTTTAACAGGGGGCTACACGAGAAATGAGCAGTTCTTC.

This rearrangement joins TRBV14 to TRBJ2-5; tentative D call: TRBD1 (6 bases). V lost 4 bases to trimming and J lost 5 bases, with 11 bases between them. The CDR3 is made up of 13 amino acids. The germline CDR1 and CDR2 sequences are SGHDN and FVKESK. The CDR3 DNA is TGTGCCAGCAGCCTACAGGGTTGGGAGACCCAGTACTTC. Amino acids: CASSLQGWETQYF.

The chain has TRBV5-1 and TRBJ2-1; TRBD2 matches 11 bases. Germline CDR1 is SGHRS and CDR2 is YFSETQ. CDR3 size: 17 residues. The J segment lost 4 bases and the V segment lost 0 bases, leaving 6 bases of the junction unmatched. The CDR3 region has the DNA TGCGCCAGCAGCTTGGAACTAGCGGGGGCTAATTACAATGAGCAGTTCTTC. Its protein is CASSLELAGANYNEQFF.

The chain uses TRBV7-2 and TRBJ2-3; either TRBD1 or TRBD2 may fit D (6 bases each). Trimming removed 5 bases at V and 0 bases at J, with 12 bases between. The CDR3 totals 15 residues. CDR1 is SGHTA, CDR2 FQGNSA, per germline. CDR3 DNA sequence: TGTGCCAGCAGCCCCCAGGGGAGGAGCACAGATACGCAGTATTTT. Translation gives CASSPQGRSTDTQYF.

The V and J genes are TRBV7-9 and TRBJ2-1; tentative D call: TRBD2 (6 bases). The CDR3 runs 17 residues. V was clipped by 3 bases and J by 0 bases, with 15 bases between them. CDR1 and CDR2 (germline): SEHNR, FQNEAQ (reference sequence). The CDR3 region is CASSFGAGGSSYNEQFF. DNA for the CDR3: TGTGCCAGCAGCTTTGGGGCTGGGGGGAGCTCCTACAATGAGCAGTTCTTC. The complete variable domain, with remaining parts taken from reference TRBV7-9 and TRBJ2-1, reads DTGVSQNPRHKITKRGQNVTFRCDPISEHNRLYWYRQTLGQGPEFLTYFQNEAQLEKSRLLSDRFSAERPKGSFSTLEIQRTEQGDSAMYLCASSFGAGGSSYNEQFFGPGTRLTVL.

This chain connects TRBV4-1 to TRBJ2-1; D may be TRBD2 (5 bases). This CDR3 has 16 residues. With 1 base removed from V and 0 bases from J, the gap between germline ends came to 10 bases. Germline CDR1 is MGHRA and CDR2 is YSYEKL. For the CDR3, the DNA is TGCGCCAGCAGCCAAGTCGCGGGTCCCTCCTACAATGAGCAGTTCTTC. It is translated as CASSQVAGPSYNEQFF.

The V and J genes are TRBV7-9 and TRBJ2-1; TRBD1 aligns across 7 bases. Trimming removed 6 bases from V and 5 bases from J; junction bases left unmatched: 10. CDR1 is SEHNR, CDR2 FQNEAQ, per germline (reference sequence). The CDR3 is 15 residues long. The chain's CDR3 is CASRIGQGDNNEQFF. The CDR3 nucleotides read TGTGCCAGCAGAATTGGGCAGGGGGACAACAATGAGCAGTTCTTC.

The chain has TRBV4-1 and TRBJ2-7; D may be TRBD2 (5 bases). V was pared by 0 bases and J by 2 bases, with 23 bases between. The germline CDR1 and CDR2 sequences are MGHRA and YSYEKL. The CDR3 covers 19 residues. The DNA of the CDR3 is TGCGCCAGCAGCCAAGATCTTCCTAGCCTCCTAACCTCGACCTACGAGCAGTACTTC. Protein product: CASSQDLPSLLTSTYEQYF.

The V gene is TRBV7-3, the J gene TRBJ2-4; D is uncertain. CDR1 SGHTA and CDR2 FQGTGA come from the germline V gene. V lost 5 bases and J lost 3, with 11 bases in between. The CDR3 loop spans 14 amino acids. This CDR3 reads CASSPTTDKNIQYF. CDR3 DNA: TGTGCCAGCAGCCCCACCACGGACAAAAACATTCAGTACTTC. Looking up the rest from reference TRBV7-3 and TRBJ2-4 gives the full variable domain: GAGVSQTPSNKVTEKGKYVELRCDPISGHTALYWYRQSLGQGPEFLIYFQGTGAADDSGLPNDRFFAVRPEGSVSTLKIQRTERGDSAVYLCASSPTTDKNIQYFGAGTRLSVL.

The chain uses TRBV9 and TRBJ2-1; 9 nucleotides line up with TRBD2. Germline V lookup: CDR1 SGDLS, CDR2 YYNGEE. CDR3 length: 15 residues. The V gene end was trimmed by 4 bases and the J gene end by 5 bases; junction bases not matched to a gene: 7. As DNA, the CDR3 is TGTGCCAGCAGCCCATGGACTAGCGCAAACAATGAGCAGTTCTTC. Protein: CASSPWTSANNEQFF.

V usage is TRBV25-1 and J usage is TRBJ1-5, with D possibly matching TRBD1 (5 bases). Germline CDR1 and CDR2: MGHDK and SYGVNS. The CDR3 is 13 amino acids. V was trimmed by 4 bases and J by 5 bases, leaving 9 bases between them. This chain's CDR3 is CASSGRVDQPQHF. CDR3 sequence (DNA): TGTGCCAGCAGTGGCAGGGTTGATCAGCCCCAGCATTTT.

V usage is TRBV27 and J usage is TRBJ1-2; TRBD1 is a possible D gene (5 bases). Germline V gives CDR1 MNHEY, CDR2 SMNVEV (reference sequence). Deletions cut 4 bases from V and 4 bases from J, with 13 bases between. The CDR3 runs 14 residues. The CDR3 here is CASSSGTSSYGYTF. The CDR3 DNA follows: TGTGCCAGCAGTTCCGGGACTTCATCCTATGGCTACACCTTC.

The chain uses TRBV6-5 and TRBJ2-1; D possibly corresponds to TRBD1 (5 bases). There are 16 residues in the CDR3. V lost 4 bases, J lost 0 bases, and 13 bases lay in between. Germline CDR1 MNHEY, CDR2 SVGAGI. The CDR3 sequence: CASSLGAPSSYNEQFF. The CDR3 nucleotides are TGTGCCAGCAGTTTAGGGGCTCCGAGCTCCTACAATGAGCAGTTCTTC.

The V gene is TRBV13, the J gene TRBJ1-1, with D hard to call. Germline loops: CDR1 PRHDT, CDR2 FYEKMQ (reference sequence). CDR3 size: 17 residues. With 6 bases removed from V and 1 base from J, the gap between germline ends came to 21 bases. The DNA for the CDR3 is TGTGCCAGCAGTTTAAAGCCCGGGTGGCCCACGAACACTGAAGCTTTCTTT. Translating it yields CASSLKPGWPTNTEAFF.

This chain links TRBV5-1 with TRBJ2-7; D not certain. The CDR3 totals 14 residues. V lost 1 base to trimming and J lost 3 bases, with 11 bases between them. Germline loops: CDR1 SGHRS, CDR2 YFSETQ. CDR3 DNA: TGCGCCAGCAGCTTGCTACAAGCGAGCTACGAGCAGTACTTC. This codes for CASSLLQASYEQYF.

This clone was seen at least ten times. V is TRBV6-5 and J is TRBJ2-7; no clear D. The CDR3 sequence is 12 residues long. The V and J ends lost 4 bases and 4 bases respectively, with 8 bases between them. Germline V CDR1 and CDR2: MNHEY, SVGAGI. The CDR3 loop reads CASSSTPYEQYF. DNA of the CDR3: TGTGCCAGCAGTTCTACCCCTTACGAGCAGTACTTC.

The V gene is TRBV9, the J gene TRBJ2-5; 9 bases are a match to TRBD2. J was trimmed by 4 bases and V by 5 bases; bases with no gene match: 12. The CDR3 has 16 amino acids. Germline V gene lookup returns CDR1 SGDLS and CDR2 YYNGEE. For the CDR3, the DNA is TGTGCCAGCAGTGGGGTGGCGGGAGGGCCGTTAGAGACCCAGTACTTC. Amino acid sequence: CASSGVAGGPLETQYF.

This chain connects TRBV6-6 to TRBJ2-3, with 7 bases fitting TRBD2. Germline V lookup: CDR1 MNHNY, CDR2 SVGAGI (reference sequence). The CDR3 totals 14 residues. V trimming: 5 bases; J trimming: 1 base; junction bases outside the gene matches: 3. CDR3 region: CASSTLAGTDTQYF. CDR3 DNA: TGTGCCAGCAGTACCCTAGCGGGCACAGATACGCAGTATTTT.

This rearrangement joins TRBV28 to TRBJ2-2, with TRBD2 as a possible D gene (6 bases). The germline V and J ends were trimmed by 3 bases and 1 base, with 15 bases remaining between them. The CDR3 length is 17 residues. The germline V gene encodes CDR1 MDHEN and CDR2 SYDVKM. CDR3 sequence: CASSFTGRSGNTGELFF. In DNA form, the CDR3 reads TGTGCCAGCAGTTTTACCGGGAGATCGGGGAACACCGGGGAGCTGTTTTTT.

The chain joins TRBV27 to TRBJ2-7; D remains ambiguous. The CDR3 runs 15 residues. The germline gives CDR1 MNHEY, CDR2 SMNVEV (reference sequence). Trimming took 6 bases from V and 5 from J, leaving 20 bases between them. CDR3 in amino acids: CASSSRLGTTHEQYF. The CDR3 DNA is TGTGCCAGCAGCTCCAGATTGGGAACTACCCACGAGCAGTACTTC.

CDR3 amino acids: CASSRTTNSYNEQFF. The CDR3 nucleotides are TGTGCCAGCAGCAGGACTACGAACTCCTACAATGAGCAGTTCTTC. The chain couples TRBV7-9 to TRBJ2-1, with a possible D match to TRBD2 (6 bases). Germline CDR1 SEHNR, CDR2 FQNEAQ (reference sequence). The CDR3 runs 15 residues. The V gene lost 5 bases and the J gene lost 0 bases, with 11 bases spanning the gap.

This chain joins TRBV15 and TRBJ2-2; 9 positions match TRBD1. This CDR3 has 14 amino acids. V was clipped by 11 bases and J by 6 bases; unmatched bases: 10. The germline V gene encodes CDR1 LNHNV and CDR2 YYDKDF (reference sequence). Here the CDR3 DNA reads TGTGCCTCCTCGGACAGGGGCATCGCCGGGGAGCTGTTTTTT. Its translation is CASSDRGIAGELFF. The full variable domain, with the rest looked up from reference TRBV15 and TRBJ2-2, is DAMVIQNPRYQVTQFGKPVTLSCSQTLNHNVMYWYQQKSSQAPKLLFHYYDKDFNNEADTPDNFQSRRPNTSFCFLDIRSPGLGDTAMYLCASSDRGIAGELFFGEGSRLTVL.

This clone has more than one count but fewer than ten. V usage is TRBV15 and J usage is TRBJ2-1; maybe TRBD1 (5 bases). This CDR3 comprises 14 residues. The V and J ends lost 0 bases and 5 bases respectively, with 8 bases between them. The germline V gene encodes CDR1 LNHNV and CDR2 YYDKDF (reference sequence). The CDR3 spells CATSREDINNEQFF. For the CDR3, the DNA is TGTGCCACCAGCAGAGAGGACATTAACAATGAGCAGTTCTTC.

This chain uses TRBV10-3 with TRBJ1-5, with 7 bases identical to TRBD1. The CDR3 has 15 residues. The germline gives CDR1 ENHRY, CDR2 SYGVKD. Germline trimming cut 7 bases from V and 5 bases from J; bases unmatched to any gene: 11. DNA of the CDR3: TGTGCCATCAAGGGGAACCAGGGGGACGATCAGCCCCAGCATTTT. This encodes CAIKGNQGDDQPQHF.